This T cell receptor beta chain was captured in a study of blood T cells in healthy people across ages. Isolated per sample were at least 6 million PBMCs. Points on this clonotype: What it binds is not known.

With a J-beta primer mix and a sample-barcoded 5' primer, a second PCR ran about 7 to 12 cycles. TCRdb processed the 5' RACE reads anew with MiXCR; each CDR3 protein has one entry. The repertoire consists of fewer than 800,000 distinct CDR3 sequences, with about 25% occurring once and the leading ten covering more than 7.5%. Broader study findings: Estimates based on one million T cells were treated as lower bounds. PBMCs that were unsorted prevented a conclusive naive versus antigen-experienced comparison. The study found more naive CD4+ cells and higher diversity in long-lived than aged donors.

This same sample was also taken into another study, of T cells of mothers and their children.

The TCR originated in a boy between 5 and 17 years old in good health. Sequenced sample: blood.

In DNA, the CDR3 is TGTGCCAGCAGCACGGGGACAGGGCTCTATGGCTACACCTTC. This sequence encodes CASSTGTGLYGYTF. The chain employs TRBV4-2 and TRBJ1-2, with TRBD1 matching over 9 bases. The CDR3 spans 14 residues. CDR1 is LGHNA and CDR2 is YNFKEQ in the germline V gene. The junction had 5 bases not matched to a gene; V was cut back by 5 bases and J by 4 bases.